The T cell receptor (beta chain) described here comes from a study of blood T cell repertoires in COVID-19. Study summary: COVID-19 samples collected from the United States, Italy and Spain covered acute and convalescent phases. Sources were T cells, B-cell-depleted T cells, or PBMCs; the material itself was cDNA or gDNA.

Profiled with immunoSEQ multiplex PCR; TCRdb holds only in-frame clones, not every one. The table lists around 200,000 clones, roughly 80% of them singletons. The V gene's germline CDR1 is SEHNR and CDR2 FQNEAQ (reference sequence). After removal of 5 bases from V and 3 bases from J, the junction contained 7 bases not matched to a gene. The CDR3 length is 14 residues. The chain recombines TRBV7-9 with TRBJ2-7; 7 bases match TRBD1. The sequenced sample was peripheral blood. This clonotype originated in a human donor in a cohort sampled during active COVID-19. CDR3 protein: CASSHRDRFYEQYF. In DNA form, the CDR3 reads TGTGCCAGCAGCCACCGGGACAGATTCTACGAGCAGTACTTC.